The entry below describes one TCR beta chain. The trim removed 6 bases at V and 1 base at J, leaving 10 bases unmatched. Germline CDR1 is LNHDA and CDR2 is SQIVND (reference sequence). The CDR3 has 16 amino acids. Profiling relied on immunoSEQ multiplex PCR, and the TCRdb table lists in-frame clones only, not all of them. This sample yields 150,000 to 200,000 clones, of which about 81% are seen a single time; around 1.2% belongs to the top ten. This entry belongs to a study of cytomegalovirus exposure and HLA in healthy donors. The sequence came from a woman aged 25 to 45 in good health and CMV-seronegative. This chain links TRBV19 with TRBJ1-1; TRBD1 aligns across 8 bases. The specimen sequenced was PBMCs. The CDR3 region is CASRGLPGQGNTEAFF. Written as DNA, the CDR3 is TGTGCCAGTAGAGGTCTACCTGGACAGGGGAACACTGAAGCTTTCTTT.